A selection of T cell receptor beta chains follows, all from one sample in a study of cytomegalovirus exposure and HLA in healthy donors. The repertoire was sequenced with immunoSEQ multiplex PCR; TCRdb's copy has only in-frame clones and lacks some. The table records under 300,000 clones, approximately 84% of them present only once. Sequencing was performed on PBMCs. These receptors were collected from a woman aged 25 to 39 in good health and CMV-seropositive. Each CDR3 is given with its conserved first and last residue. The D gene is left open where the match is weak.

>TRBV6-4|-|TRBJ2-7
CASSDSRFHEQYF
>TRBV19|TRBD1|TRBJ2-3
CASSDRAGDTQYF
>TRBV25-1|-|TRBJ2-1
CASSGPSVKSYNEQFF
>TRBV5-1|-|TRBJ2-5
CASSYTLQETQYF
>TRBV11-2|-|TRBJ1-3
CASSRGETGNTIYF
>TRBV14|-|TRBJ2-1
CASSQVSRVSYNEQFF
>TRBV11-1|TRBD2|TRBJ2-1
CASSQGGRSYNEQFF
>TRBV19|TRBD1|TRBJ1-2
CASSNRQGADYGYTF
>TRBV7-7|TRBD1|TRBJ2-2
CASSYTGGTGELFF
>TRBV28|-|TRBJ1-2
CASSSIRQDLNYGYTF
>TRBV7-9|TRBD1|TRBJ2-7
CASSLMDRGLDEQYF
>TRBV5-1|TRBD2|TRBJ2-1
CASSPTTSGRASFRYEQFF
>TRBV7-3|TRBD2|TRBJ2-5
CASSSLAGDGETQYF
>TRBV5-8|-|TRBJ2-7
CASSLALGRVYEQYF
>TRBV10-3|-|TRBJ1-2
CAISVGGSNYGYTF
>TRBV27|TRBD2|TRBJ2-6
CASSLGLAFSGANVLTF
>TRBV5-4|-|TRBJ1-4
CASSEKATNEKLFF
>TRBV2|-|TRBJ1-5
CASAGDSNQPQHF
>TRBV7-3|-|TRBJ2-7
CASSPRAGLSYEQYF
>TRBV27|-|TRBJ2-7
CASSFGNDGTADYEQYF
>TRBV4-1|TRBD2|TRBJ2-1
CASSRPGLAPHNEQFF
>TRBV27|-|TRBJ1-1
CASSAAGFSAEAFF
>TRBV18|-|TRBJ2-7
CASSPSGTTYEQYF
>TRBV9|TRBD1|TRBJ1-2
CASSVGTGQSHGYTF
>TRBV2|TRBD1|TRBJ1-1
CASSKDRATEAFF
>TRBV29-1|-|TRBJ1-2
CSVEDSRGNYGYTF